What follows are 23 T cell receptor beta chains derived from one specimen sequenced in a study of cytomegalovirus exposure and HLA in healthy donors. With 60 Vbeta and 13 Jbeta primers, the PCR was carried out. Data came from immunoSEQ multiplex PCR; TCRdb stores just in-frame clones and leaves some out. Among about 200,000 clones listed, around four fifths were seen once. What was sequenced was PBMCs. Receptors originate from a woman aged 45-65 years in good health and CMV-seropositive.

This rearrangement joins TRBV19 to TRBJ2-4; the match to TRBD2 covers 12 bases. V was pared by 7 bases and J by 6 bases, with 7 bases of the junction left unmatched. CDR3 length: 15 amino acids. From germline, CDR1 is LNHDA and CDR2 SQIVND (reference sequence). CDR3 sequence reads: CASNPTSGSLNIQYF. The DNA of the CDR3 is TGTGCCAGTAACCCGACTAGCGGGAGCTTAAACATTCAGTACTTC.

The CDR3 protein is CASSHRDRGNFSYNEQFF. CDR3 DNA sequence: TGTGCCAGCTCACACCGGGACAGGGGGAATTTTAGCTACAATGAGCAGTTCTTC. The chain joins TRBV18 to TRBJ2-1; 11 bases are a match to TRBD1. Germline-derived CDR1 and CDR2 are KGHSH and LQKENI. The V and J ends lost 4 bases and 3 bases, in that order; junction bases with no gene match: 11. The CDR3 spans 18 residues.

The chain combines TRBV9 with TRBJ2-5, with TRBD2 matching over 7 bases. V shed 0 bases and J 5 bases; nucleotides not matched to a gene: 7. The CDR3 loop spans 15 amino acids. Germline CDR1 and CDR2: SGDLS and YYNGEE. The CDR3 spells CASSVAGTSAETQYF. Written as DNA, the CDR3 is TGTGCCAGCAGCGTAGCGGGTACTAGCGCCGAGACCCAGTACTTC.

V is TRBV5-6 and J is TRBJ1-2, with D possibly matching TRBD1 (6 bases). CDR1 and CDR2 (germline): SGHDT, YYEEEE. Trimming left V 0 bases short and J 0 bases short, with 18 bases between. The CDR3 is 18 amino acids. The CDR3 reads CASSLGQVLSPSNYGYTF. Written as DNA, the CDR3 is TGTGCCAGCAGCTTGGGACAGGTCCTATCCCCTTCTAACTATGGCTACACCTTC.

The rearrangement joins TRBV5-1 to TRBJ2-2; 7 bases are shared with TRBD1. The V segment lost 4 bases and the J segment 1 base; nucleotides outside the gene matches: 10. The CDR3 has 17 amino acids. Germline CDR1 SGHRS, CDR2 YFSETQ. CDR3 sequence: CASSPRVQGMNTGELFF. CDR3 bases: TGCGCCAGCAGCCCCCGCGTACAGGGGATGAACACCGGGGAGCTGTTTTTT.

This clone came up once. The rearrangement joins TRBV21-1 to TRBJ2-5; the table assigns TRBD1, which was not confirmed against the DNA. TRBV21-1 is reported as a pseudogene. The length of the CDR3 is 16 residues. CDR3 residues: CASREGDTRAGETQYF. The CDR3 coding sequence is TGTGCCAGCAGGGAAGGGGACACCCGGGCGGGAGAGACCCAGTACTTC.

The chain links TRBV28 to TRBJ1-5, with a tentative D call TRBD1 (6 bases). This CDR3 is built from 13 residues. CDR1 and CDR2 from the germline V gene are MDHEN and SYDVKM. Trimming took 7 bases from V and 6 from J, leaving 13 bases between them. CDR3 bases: TGTGCCAGCATCCCAGGGGCGGGTCAGCCCCAGCATTTT. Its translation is CASIPGAGQPQHF.

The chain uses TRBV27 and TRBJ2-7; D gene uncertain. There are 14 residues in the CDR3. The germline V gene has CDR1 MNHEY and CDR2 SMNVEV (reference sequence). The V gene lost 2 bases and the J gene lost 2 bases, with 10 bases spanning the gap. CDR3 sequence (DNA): TGTGCCAGCAGTTTAATCCCAGAGGCCTACGAGCAGTACTTC. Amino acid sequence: CASSLIPEAYEQYF.

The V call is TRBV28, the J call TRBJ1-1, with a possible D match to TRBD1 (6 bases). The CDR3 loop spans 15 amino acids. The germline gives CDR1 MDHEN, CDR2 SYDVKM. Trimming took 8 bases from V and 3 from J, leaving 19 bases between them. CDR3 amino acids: CASEITGRTDTEAFF. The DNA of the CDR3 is TGTGCCAGCGAGATTACAGGGCGCACGGACACTGAAGCTTTCTTT.

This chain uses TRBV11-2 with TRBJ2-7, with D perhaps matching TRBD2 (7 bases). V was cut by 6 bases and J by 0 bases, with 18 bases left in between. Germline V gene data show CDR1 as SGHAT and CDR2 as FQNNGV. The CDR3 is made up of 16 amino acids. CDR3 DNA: TGTGCCAGCAGAATCCCCGGCGGGGGCCTCTCCTACGAGCAGTACTTC. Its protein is CASRIPGGGLSYEQYF.

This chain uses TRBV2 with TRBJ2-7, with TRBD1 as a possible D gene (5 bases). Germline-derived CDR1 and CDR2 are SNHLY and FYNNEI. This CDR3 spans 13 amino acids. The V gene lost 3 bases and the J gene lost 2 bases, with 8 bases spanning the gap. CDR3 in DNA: TGTGCCAGCAGTGACACAGGTACCTACGAGCAGTACTTC. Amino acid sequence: CASSDTGTYEQYF.

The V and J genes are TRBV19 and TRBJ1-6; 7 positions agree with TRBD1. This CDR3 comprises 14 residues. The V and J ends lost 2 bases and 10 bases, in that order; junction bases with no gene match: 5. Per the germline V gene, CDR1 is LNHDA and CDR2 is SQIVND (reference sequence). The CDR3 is CASSITTGRSPLHF. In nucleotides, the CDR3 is TGTGCCAGTAGTATAACGACAGGGAGGTCACCCCTCCACTTT.

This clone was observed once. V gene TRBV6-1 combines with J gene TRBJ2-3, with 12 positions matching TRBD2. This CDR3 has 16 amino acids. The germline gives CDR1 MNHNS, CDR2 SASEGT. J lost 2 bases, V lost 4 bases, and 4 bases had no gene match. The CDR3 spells CASSVRLAGVTDTQYF. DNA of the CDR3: TGTGCCAGCAGTGTTCGACTAGCGGGGGTCACAGATACGCAGTATTTT.

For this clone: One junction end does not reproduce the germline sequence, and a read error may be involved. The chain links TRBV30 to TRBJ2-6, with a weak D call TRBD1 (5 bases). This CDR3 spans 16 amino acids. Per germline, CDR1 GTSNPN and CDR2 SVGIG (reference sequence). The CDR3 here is CAWSVLTPSGANGLTF. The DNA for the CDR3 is TGTGCCTGGAGTGTACTTACACCATCTGGGGCCAACGGCCTGACTTTC.

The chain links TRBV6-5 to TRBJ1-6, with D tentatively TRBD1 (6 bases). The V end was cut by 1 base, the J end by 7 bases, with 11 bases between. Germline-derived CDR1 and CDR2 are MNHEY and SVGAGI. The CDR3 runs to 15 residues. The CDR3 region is CASSYLGTQNSPLHF. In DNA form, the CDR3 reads TGTGCCAGCAGTTACTTGGGGACACAGAATTCACCCCTCCACTTT.

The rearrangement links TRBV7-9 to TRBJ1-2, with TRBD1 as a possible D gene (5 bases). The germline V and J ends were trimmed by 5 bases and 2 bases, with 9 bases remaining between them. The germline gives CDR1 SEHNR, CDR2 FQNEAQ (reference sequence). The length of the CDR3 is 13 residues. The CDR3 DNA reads TGTGCCAGCAGCATGACAGAGAACTATGGCTACACCTTC. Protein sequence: CASSMTENYGYTF.

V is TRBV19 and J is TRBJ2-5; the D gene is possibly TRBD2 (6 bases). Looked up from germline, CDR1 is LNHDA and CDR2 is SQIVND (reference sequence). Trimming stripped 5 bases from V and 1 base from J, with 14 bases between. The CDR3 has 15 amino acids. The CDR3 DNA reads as TGTGCCAGTAGTCCTCTCCGGGACTCCCAAGAGACCCAGTACTTC. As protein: CASSPLRDSQETQYF.

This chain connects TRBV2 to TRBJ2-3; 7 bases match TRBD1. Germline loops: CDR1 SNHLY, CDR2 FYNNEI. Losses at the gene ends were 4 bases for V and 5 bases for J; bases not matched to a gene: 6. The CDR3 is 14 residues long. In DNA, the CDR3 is TGTGCCAGCAGTGTTAGGGGGCTAAGAGATACGCAGTATTTT. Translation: CASSVRGLRDTQYF.

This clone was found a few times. CDR3 nucleotide sequence: TGCAGCGTCACGCAGATTGAAGCTTTCTTT. It is translated as CSVTQIEAFF. The V gene is TRBV29-1, the J gene TRBJ1-1; D is undetermined. Trimming pared 6 bases from V and 7 bases from J, leaving 9 bases between. CDR1 is SQVTM and CDR2 is ANQGSEA in the germline V gene. The CDR3 consists of 10 residues.

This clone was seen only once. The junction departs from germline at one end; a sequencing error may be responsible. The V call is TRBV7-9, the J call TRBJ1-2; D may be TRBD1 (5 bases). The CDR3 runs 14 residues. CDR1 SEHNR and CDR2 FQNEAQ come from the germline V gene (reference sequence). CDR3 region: CSSSRSGGNYGYTF. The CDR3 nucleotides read TGTTCCAGCAGCCGCTCGGGGGGAAACTATGGCTACACCTTC.

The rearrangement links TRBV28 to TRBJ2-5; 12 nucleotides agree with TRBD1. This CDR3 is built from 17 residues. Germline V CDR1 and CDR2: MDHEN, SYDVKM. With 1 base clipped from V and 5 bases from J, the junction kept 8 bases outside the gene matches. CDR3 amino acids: CASSLLGTGGLRETQYF. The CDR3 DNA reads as TGTGCCAGCAGTTTATTGGGGACAGGGGGCCTCCGGGAGACCCAGTACTTC.

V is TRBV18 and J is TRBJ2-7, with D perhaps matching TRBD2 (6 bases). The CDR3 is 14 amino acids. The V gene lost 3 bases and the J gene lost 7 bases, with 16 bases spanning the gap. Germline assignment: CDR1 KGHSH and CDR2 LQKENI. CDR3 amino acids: CASSPRRDSEEQYF. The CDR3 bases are TGTGCCAGCTCACCTCGACGGGACTCCGAGGAGCAGTACTTC.

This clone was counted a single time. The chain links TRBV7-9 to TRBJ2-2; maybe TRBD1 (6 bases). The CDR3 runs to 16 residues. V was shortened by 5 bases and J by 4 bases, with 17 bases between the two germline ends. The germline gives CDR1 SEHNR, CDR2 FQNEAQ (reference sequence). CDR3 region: CASSTTGVRTTGELFF. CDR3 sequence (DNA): TGTGCCAGCAGCACGACAGGAGTGAGGACCACCGGGGAGCTGTTTTTT.